The rows below give T cell receptor beta chains drawn from one sample of a study of T-cell reconstitution after alpha-beta-depleted transplantation in children. TCRdb re-derived calls from the PCR reads in MiXCR, one entry per CDR3 protein. Of 200,000 to 300,000 distinct CDR3 sequences in the sample, 12% were seen once. This material consisted of PBMCs from the stem cell graft donor, taken from the stem cell graft. The origin of the receptors is a human donor who donated a stem cell graft to a child with acute lymphoblastic leukemia. Both conserved end residues are part of each CDR3. A D gene is named only where the DNA matches it firmly. The size of a clone is reported for some rows only, either as once, few or many, or as a class for expanded clones.

>.|TRBV20-1|14|.|TRBJ1-4
CSAPRGTPMEKLFF
TGCAGTGCTCCCCGGGGGACCCCCATGGAAAAACTGTTTTTT
>.|TRBV30|14|.|TRBJ1-4
CAWRPSRGVEKLFF
TGTGCCTGGAGGCCATCCCGGGGCGTTGAAAAACTGTTTTTT
>.|TRBV10-3|15|many|TRBJ2-5
CAISAQGVFQETQYF
TGTGCCATCAGTGCACAGGGAGTCTTCCAAGAGACCCAGTACTTC
>TRBD2|TRBV4-3|18|many|TRBJ2-2
CASSQESRGVLNTGELFF
TGCGCCAGCAGCCAAGAATCGCGGGGGGTCCTCAACACCGGGGAGCTGTTTTTT
>TRBD1|TRBV28|15|many|TRBJ2-7
CASSTGQGKFYEQYF
TGTGCCAGCAGCACGGGACAGGGGAAATTCTACGAGCAGTACTTC
>.|TRBV9|13|many|TRBJ2-1
CASSGGLNNEQFF
TGTGCCAGCAGCGGGGGCCTTAACAATGAGCAGTTCTTC
>.|TRBV6-1|17|many|TRBJ2-3
CASSEWLADSSTDTQYF
TGTGCCAGCAGTGAATGGTTAGCCGATTCAAGCACAGATACGCAGTATTTT
>.|TRBV6-1|14|few|TRBJ1-5
CASRSGHRNQPQHF
TGTGCCAGCAGATCAGGGCATCGGAATCAGCCCCAGCATTTT
>TRBD2|TRBV7-2|17|many|TRBJ2-7
CASSLLVSGRALYEQYF
TGTGCCAGCAGCTTATTAGTCAGCGGGAGGGCACTCTACGAGCAGTACTTC
>TRBD2|TRBV5-1|14|.|TRBJ2-5
CASSSYTGGETQYF
TGCGCCAGCAGCTCATACACGGGGGGGGAGACCCAGTACTTC
>.|TRBV9|15|many|TRBJ1-4
CASSARDGVNEKLFF
TGTGCCAGCAGCGCCCGGGACGGAGTGAATGAAAAACTGTTTTTT
>TRBD2|TRBV28|15|many|TRBJ2-7
CASSSSSGTTYEQYF
TGTGCCAGCAGTTCTTCTAGCGGGACGACCTACGAGCAGTACTTC
>.|TRBV4-3|13|many|TRBJ2-2
CASSQERAGELFF
TGCGCCAGCAGCCAAGAACGGGCGGGGGAGCTGTTTTTT
>.|TRBV10-3|13|many|TRBJ1-1
CANSDRMNTEAFF
TGTGCCAACTCGGACAGAATGAACACTGAAGCTTTCTTT